The clone carrying this T cell receptor (beta chain) was seen a few times. Its antigen is undetermined. Donor samples were obtained from healthy Caucasian individuals from Russia, aged about 6 to 100. Primers used in a second PCR of about 6 to 12 cycles were a sample-barcoded 5' primer and a J-beta primer mix. From the 5' RACE reads, TCRdb called clonotypes with MiXCR, one entry per CDR3 protein. Here the sample spans approximately 690,000 distinct CDR3 sequences, 40% to 45% being singletons. These data originate in a study of blood T cells in healthy people across ages. Broader study findings: The donors' CMV status was not determined, possibly confounding changes in expanded clonotypes.

The CDR3 is 13 residues long. The V gene lost 4 bases and the J gene lost 6 bases, with 12 bases spanning the gap. CDR1 MNHNY and CDR2 SVGAGI come from the germline V gene (reference sequence). Sequenced material: blood. The TCR was taken from an elderly man in good health. The chain carries TRBV6-6 and TRBJ1-1, with TRBD1 as a possible D gene (5 bases). CDR3 sequence reads: CASSSTGVAEAFF. The CDR3 DNA sequence: TGTGCCAGCAGTTCTACAGGAGTCGCTGAAGCTTTCTTT.